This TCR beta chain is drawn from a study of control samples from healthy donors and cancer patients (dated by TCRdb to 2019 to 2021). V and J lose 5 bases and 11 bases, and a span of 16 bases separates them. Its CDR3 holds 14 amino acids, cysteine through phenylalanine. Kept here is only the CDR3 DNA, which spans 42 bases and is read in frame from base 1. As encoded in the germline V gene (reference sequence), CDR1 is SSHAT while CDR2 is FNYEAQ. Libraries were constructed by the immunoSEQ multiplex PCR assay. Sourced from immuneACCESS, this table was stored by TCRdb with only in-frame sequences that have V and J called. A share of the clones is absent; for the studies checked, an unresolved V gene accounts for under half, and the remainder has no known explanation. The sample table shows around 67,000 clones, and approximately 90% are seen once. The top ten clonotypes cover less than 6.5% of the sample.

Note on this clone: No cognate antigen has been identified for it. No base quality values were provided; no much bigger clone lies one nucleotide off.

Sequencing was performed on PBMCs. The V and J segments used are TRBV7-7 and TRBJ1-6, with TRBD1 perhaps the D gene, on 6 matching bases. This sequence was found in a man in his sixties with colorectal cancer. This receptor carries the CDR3 CASSRDLRGAPLHF. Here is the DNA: TGTGCCAGCAGCCGAGACCTCAGGGGCGCACCCCTCCACTTT.